This T cell receptor (beta chain) was found in a study of shared clonotypes between healthy human individuals. Study-wide results and caveats: The rarefaction results pointed to incomplete sorted-subset sequencing despite large depth. Relative to clonotypes present in all four donors, those not shared had lower generation probabilities.

Trimming left V 3 bases short and J 2 bases short, with 10 bases between. CDR1 is KGHSH and CDR2 is LQKENI in the germline V gene. This CDR3 spans 14 amino acids. The assay was immunoSEQ multiplex PCR, and TCRdb's table has in-frame clones only and misses some. The repertoire holds around 700,000 clones, more than 70% seen once, with 1.8% in the top ten. On this clone itself: Antigen: not known.

The sequence was collected from a woman aged 25 to 45 in good health. Sequenced material: memory CD4+ T cells sorted from blood. Subset reported: CD45RA-negative fraction. The chain carries TRBV18 and TRBJ2-5; D gene ambiguous. CDR3: CASSPANPQETQYF. The CDR3 nucleotides read TGTGCCAGCTCACCGGCTAATCCTCAAGAGACCCAGTACTTC. The full variable domain, with the rest looked up from reference TRBV18 and TRBJ2-5, is NAGVMQNPRHLVRRRGQEARLRCSPMKGHSHVYWYRQLPEEGLKFMVYLQKENIIDESGMPKERFSAEFPKEGPSILRIQQVVRGDSAAYFCASSPANPQETQYFGPGTRLLVL.